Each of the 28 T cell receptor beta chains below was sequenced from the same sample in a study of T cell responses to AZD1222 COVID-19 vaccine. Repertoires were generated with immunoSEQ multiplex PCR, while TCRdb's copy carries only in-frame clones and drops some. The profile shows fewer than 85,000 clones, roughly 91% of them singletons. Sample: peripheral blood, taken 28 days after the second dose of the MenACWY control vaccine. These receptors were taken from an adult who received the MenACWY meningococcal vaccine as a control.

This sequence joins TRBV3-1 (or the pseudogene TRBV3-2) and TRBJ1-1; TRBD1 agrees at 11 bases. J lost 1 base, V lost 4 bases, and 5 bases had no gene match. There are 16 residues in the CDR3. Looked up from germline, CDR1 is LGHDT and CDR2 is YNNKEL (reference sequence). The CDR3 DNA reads TGTGCCAGCAGCCCCGGACAGGGGGCCCAGAACACTGAAGCTTTCTTT. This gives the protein CASSPGQGAQNTEAFF.

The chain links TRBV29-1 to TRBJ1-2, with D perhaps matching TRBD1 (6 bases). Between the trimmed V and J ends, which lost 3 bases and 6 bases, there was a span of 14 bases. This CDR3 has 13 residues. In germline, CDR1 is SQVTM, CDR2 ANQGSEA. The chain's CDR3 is CSVDRQGWNGYTF. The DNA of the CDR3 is TGCAGCGTTGACCGGCAGGGGTGGAATGGCTACACCTTC.

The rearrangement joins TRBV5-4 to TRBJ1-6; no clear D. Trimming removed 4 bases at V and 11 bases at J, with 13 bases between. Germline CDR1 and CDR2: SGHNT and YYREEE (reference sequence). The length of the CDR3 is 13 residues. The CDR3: CASSPGGFPPLHF. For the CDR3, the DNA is TGTGCCAGCAGCCCCGGAGGGTTTCCACCCCTCCACTTT.

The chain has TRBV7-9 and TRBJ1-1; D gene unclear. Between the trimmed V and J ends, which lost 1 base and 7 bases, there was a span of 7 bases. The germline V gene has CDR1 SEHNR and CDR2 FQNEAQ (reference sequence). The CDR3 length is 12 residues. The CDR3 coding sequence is TGTGCCAGCAGCTTAGACATGTTTGAAGCTTTCTTT. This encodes CASSLDMFEAFF.

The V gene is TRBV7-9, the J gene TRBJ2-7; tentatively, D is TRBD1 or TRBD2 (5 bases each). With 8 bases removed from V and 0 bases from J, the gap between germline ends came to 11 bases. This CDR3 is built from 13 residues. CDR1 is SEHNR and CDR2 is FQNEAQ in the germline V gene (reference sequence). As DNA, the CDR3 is TGTGCCAGCCAAGAGGGGAGCTCCTACGAGCAGTACTTC. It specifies CASQEGSSYEQYF.

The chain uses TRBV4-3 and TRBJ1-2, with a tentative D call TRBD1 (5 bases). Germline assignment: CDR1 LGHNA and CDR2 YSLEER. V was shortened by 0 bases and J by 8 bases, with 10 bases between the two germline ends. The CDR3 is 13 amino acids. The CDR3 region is CASSQEGRGGYTF. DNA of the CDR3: TGCGCCAGCAGCCAAGAGGGGCGAGGAGGCTACACCTTC.

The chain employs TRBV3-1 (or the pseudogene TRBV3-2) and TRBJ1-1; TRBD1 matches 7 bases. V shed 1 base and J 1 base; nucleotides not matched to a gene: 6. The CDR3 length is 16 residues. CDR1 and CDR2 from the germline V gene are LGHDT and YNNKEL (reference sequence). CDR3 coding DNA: TGTGCCAGCAGCCAAGCGGCAGGGGGGGGGAACACTGAAGCTTTCTTT. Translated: CASSQAAGGGNTEAFF.

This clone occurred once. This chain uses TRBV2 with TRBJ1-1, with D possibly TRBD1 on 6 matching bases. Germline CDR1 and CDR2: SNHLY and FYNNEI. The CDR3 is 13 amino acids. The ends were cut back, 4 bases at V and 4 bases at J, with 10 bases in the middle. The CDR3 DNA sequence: TGTGCCAGCAGTGTCGGGGGCAGCACTGAAGCTTTCTTT. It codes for CASSVGGSTEAFF.

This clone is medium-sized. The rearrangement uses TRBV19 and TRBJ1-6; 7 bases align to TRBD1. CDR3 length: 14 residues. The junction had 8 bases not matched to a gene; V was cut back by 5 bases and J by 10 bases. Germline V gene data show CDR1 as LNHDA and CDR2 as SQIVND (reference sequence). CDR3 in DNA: TGTGCCAGTAGTCGCCGACAGGGCCGCTCACCCCTCCACTTT. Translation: CASSRRQGRSPLHF. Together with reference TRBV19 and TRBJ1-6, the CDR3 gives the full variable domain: DGGITQSPKYLFRKEGQNVTLSCEQNLNHDAMYWYRQDPGQGLRLIYYSQIVNDFQKGDIAEGYSVSREKKESFPLTVTSAQKNPTAFYLCASSRRQGRSPLHFGNGTRLTVT.

CDR3 loop: CASSVTGDYGYTF. CDR3 DNA sequence: TGTGCCAGCAGTGTGACAGGGGACTATGGCTACACCTTC. The J gene is TRBJ1-2, the V gene TRBV25-1, with TRBD1 matching over 8 bases. Germline assignment: CDR1 MGHDK and CDR2 SYGVNS. The CDR3 covers 13 residues. V shed 4 bases and J 3 bases; nucleotides not matched to a gene: 1.

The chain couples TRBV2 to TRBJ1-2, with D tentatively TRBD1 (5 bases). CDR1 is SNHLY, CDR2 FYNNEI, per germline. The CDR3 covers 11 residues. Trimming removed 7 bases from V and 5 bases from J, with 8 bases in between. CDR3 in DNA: TGTGCCAGCATTCGGGGGTATGGCTACACCTTC. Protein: CASIRGYGYTF.

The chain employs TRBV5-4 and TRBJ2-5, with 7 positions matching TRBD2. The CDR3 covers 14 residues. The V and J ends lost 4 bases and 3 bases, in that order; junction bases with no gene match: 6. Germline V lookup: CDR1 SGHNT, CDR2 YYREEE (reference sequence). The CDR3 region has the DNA TGTGCCAGCAGCCGGGCGGCGGGAGAAGAGACCCAGTACTTC. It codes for CASSRAAGEETQYF.

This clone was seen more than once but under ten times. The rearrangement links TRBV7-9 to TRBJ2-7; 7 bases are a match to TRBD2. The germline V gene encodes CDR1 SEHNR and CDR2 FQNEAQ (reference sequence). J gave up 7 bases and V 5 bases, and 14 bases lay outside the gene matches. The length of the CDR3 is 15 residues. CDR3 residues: CASSHPGGSLGEQYF. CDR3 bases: TGTGCCAGCAGCCACCCGGGGGGATCGCTGGGGGAGCAGTACTTC. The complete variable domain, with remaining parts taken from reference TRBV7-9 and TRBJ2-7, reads DTGVSQNPRHKITKRGQNVTFRCDPISEHNRLYWYRQTLGQGPEFLTYFQNEAQLEKSRLLSDRFSAERPKGSFSTLEIQRTEQGDSAMYLCASSHPGGSLGEQYFGPGTRLTVT.

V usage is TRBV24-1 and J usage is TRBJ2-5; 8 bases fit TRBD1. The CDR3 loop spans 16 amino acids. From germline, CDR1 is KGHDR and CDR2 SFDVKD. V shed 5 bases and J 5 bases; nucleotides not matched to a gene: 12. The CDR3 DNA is TGTGCCACCAGTGGAGTGAGCAGGGGGCGCGGGGAGACCCAGTACTTC. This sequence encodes CATSGVSRGRGETQYF.

The CDR3 DNA sequence: TGTGCCAGCAGTCAGGACAGGGAATCCTACGAGCAGTACTTC. Translated: CASSQDRESYEQYF. V and J are TRBV6-2 or TRBV6-3 and TRBJ2-7, with 8 bases aligning to TRBD1. This CDR3 has 14 residues. Germline V gives CDR1 MNHEY, CDR2 SVGEGT. V trimming: 5 bases; J trimming: 1 base; junction bases outside the gene matches: 4.

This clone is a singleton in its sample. The CDR3 nucleotides are TGTGCCAGCAGGACAGACTCTGGAAACACCATATATTTT. Translating it yields CASRTDSGNTIYF. The chain links TRBV28 to TRBJ1-3, with D perhaps TRBD1 (5 bases). Germline V lookup: CDR1 MDHEN, CDR2 SYDVKM. The CDR3 extends over 13 amino acids. V gave up 6 bases and J gave up 0 bases, with 6 bases separating them.

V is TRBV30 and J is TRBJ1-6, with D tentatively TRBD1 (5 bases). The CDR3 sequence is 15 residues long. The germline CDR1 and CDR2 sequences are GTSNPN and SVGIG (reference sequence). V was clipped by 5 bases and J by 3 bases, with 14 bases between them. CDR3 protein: CAWSGRSFYNSPLHF. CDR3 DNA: TGTGCCTGGTCGGGACGGAGCTTCTATAATTCACCCCTCCACTTT.

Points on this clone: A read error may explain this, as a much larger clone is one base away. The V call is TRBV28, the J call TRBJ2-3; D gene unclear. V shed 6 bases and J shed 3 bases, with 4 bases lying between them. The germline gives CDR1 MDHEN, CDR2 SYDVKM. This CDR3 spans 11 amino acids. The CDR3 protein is CASSLTDTQYF. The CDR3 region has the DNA TGTGCCAGCAGCCTAACAGATACGCAGTATTTT.

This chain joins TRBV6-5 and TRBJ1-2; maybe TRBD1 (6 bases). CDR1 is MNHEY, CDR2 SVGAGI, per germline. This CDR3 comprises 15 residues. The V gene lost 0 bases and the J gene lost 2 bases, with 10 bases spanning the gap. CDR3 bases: TGTGCCAGCAGTTACTCAGGGGGACAAAACTATGGCTACACCTTC. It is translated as CASSYSGGQNYGYTF.

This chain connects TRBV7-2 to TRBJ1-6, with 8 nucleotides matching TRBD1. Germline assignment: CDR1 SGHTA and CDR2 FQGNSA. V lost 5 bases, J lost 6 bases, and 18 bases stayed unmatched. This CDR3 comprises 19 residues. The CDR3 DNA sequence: TGTGCCAGCAGCCTGAAGCCCGGGACAGGAGGATTAGGTAATTCACCCCTCCACTTT. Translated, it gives CASSLKPGTGGLGNSPLHF.

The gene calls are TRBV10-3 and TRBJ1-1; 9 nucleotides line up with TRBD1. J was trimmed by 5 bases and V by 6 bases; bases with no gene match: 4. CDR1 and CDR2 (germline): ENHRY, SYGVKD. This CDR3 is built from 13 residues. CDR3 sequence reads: CAISRQGDTEAFF. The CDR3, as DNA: TGTGCCATCAGCCGACAGGGGGATACTGAAGCTTTCTTT.

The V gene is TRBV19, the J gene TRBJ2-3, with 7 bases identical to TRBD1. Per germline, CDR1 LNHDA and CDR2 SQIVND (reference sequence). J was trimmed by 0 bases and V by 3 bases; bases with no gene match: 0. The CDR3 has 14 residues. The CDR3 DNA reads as TGTGCCAGTAGTATGGGACAGAGCACAGATACGCAGTATTTT. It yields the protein CASSMGQSTDTQYF.

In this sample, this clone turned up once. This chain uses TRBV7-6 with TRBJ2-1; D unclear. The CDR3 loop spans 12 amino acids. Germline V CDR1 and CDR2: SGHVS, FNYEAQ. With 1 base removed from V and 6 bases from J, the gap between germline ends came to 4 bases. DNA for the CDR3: TGTGCCAGCAGCTTAGTTGGCAATGAGCAGTTCTTC. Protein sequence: CASSLVGNEQFF.

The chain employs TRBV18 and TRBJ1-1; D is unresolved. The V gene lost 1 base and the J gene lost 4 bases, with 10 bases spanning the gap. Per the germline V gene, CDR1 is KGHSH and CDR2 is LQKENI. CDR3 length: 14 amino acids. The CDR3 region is CASSPQSMGTEAFF. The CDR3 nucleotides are TGTGCCAGCTCACCACAGTCGATGGGCACTGAAGCTTTCTTT.

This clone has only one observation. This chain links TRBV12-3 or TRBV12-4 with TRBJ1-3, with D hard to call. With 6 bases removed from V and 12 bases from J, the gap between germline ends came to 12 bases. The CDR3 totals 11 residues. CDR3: CASSEATRIYF. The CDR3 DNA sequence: TGTGCCAGCAGCGAAGCGACCCGCATATATTTT.

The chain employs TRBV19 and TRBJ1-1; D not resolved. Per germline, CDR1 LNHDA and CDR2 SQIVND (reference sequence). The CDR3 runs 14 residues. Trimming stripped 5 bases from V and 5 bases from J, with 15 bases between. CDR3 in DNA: TGTGCCAGTAGTCTCCGGGCGTCGGGGACTGAAGCTTTCTTT. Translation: CASSLRASGTEAFF.

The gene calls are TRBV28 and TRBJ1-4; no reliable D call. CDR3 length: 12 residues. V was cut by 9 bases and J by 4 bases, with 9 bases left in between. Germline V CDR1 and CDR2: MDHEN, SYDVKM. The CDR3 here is CASLGLNEKLFF. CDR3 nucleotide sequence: TGTGCCAGTCTGGGCCTTAATGAAAAACTGTTTTTT. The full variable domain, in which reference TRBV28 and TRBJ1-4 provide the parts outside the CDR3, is DVKVTQSSRYLVKRTGEKVFLECVQDMDHENMFWYRQDPGLGLRLIYFSYDVKMKEKGDIPEGYSVSREKKERFSLILESASTNQTSMYLCASLGLNEKLFFGSGTQLSVL.

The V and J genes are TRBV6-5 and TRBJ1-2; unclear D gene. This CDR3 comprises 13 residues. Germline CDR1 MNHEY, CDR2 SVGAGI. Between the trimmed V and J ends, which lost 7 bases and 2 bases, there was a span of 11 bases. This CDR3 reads CASNRGQNYGYTF. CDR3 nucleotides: TGTGCCAGCAATCGAGGTCAGAACTATGGCTACACCTTC.